Each of the 15 T cell receptor beta chains below was sequenced from the same sample in a study of blood T cell repertoires in COVID-19. Profiled with immunoSEQ multiplex PCR; TCRdb holds only in-frame clones, not every one. The sample carries roughly 410,000 clones, around 87% recorded once. The specimen was peripheral blood. The source of these receptors is a woman aged 55-69 years with COVID-19, enrolled during active disease.

The V call is TRBV24-1, the J call TRBJ2-4, with 7 nucleotides matching TRBD1. J was trimmed by 7 bases and V by 4 bases; bases with no gene match: 9. Looked up from germline, CDR1 is KGHDR and CDR2 is SFDVKD. CDR3 length: 15 amino acids. DNA of the CDR3: TGTGCCACCAGTGAGCCCGGGACAGCGAAGAACATTCAGTACTTC. Translated, it gives CATSEPGTAKNIQYF.

This clone was counted a few times. This chain uses TRBV5-5 with TRBJ2-1; possibly TRBD2 for D (6 bases). Germline values: CDR1 SGHKS, CDR2 YYEKEE (reference sequence). The CDR3 sequence is 14 residues long. Trimming removed 0 bases from V and 2 bases from J, with 6 bases in between. CDR3 protein: CASSLGLAYNEQFF. CDR3 sequence (DNA): TGTGCCAGCAGCTTGGGACTAGCCTACAATGAGCAGTTCTTC.

This clone was picked up one time. The same CDR3 can be traced to other DNA sequences in this sample. The rearrangement joins TRBV5-1 to TRBJ2-3; 8 bases align to TRBD1. This CDR3 region has 14 residues. Germline-derived CDR1 and CDR2 are SGHRS and YFSETQ. Unmatched junction bases numbered 3, after V lost 0 bases and J lost 6 bases. CDR3: CASSLGQGRDTQYF. The CDR3 DNA follows: TGCGCCAGCAGCTTGGGACAGGGGAGGGATACGCAGTATTTT.

J is TRBJ1-1 and V is TRBV28, with D perhaps TRBD1 (6 bases). Germline V gene data show CDR1 as MDHEN and CDR2 as SYDVKM. V was trimmed by 2 bases and J by 8 bases, leaving 18 bases between them. There are 15 residues in the CDR3. CDR3 amino acids: CASSLPTTGGGEAFF. CDR3 nucleotides: TGTGCCAGCAGTTTACCTACGACAGGCGGTGGCGAAGCTTTCTTT.

This chain links TRBV5-4 with TRBJ1-1; D uncertain. CDR1 and CDR2 (germline): SGHNT, YYREEE (reference sequence). The V end lost 0 bases, the J end lost 11 bases, and 14 bases lay between the germline ends. CDR3 length: 13 residues. CDR3 protein: CASSLDAGATAFF. Written as DNA, the CDR3 is TGTGCCAGCAGCTTGGATGCGGGCGCGACGGCTTTCTTT.

A few counts support this clone. The V gene is TRBV7-3, the J gene TRBJ2-5; 7 bases agree with TRBD2. This CDR3 has 13 residues. The J segment lost 6 bases and the V segment lost 5 bases, leaving 6 bases of the junction unmatched. Looked up from germline, CDR1 is SGHTA and CDR2 is FQGTGA. In nucleotides, the CDR3 is TGTGCCAGCAGCCCCCTCGGGGGGAAGACCCAGTACTTC. Residues: CASSPLGGKTQYF.

The chain joins TRBV19 to TRBJ1-5; 8 bases align to TRBD1. Germline trimming cut 6 bases from V and 5 bases from J; bases unmatched to any gene: 9. Germline assignment: CDR1 LNHDA and CDR2 SQIVND (reference sequence). The CDR3 contains 15 residues. CDR3 DNA: TGTGCCAGTAGACGATTGGGACAGGAGTATCAGCCCCAGCATTTT. The encoded protein is CASRRLGQEYQPQHF.

V gene TRBV30 combines with J gene TRBJ1-2, with D perhaps TRBD1 (6 bases). Trimming removed 1 base at V and 7 bases at J, with 13 bases between. The CDR3 runs to 13 residues. CDR1 GTSNPN and CDR2 SVGIG come from the germline V gene (reference sequence). CDR3 in amino acids: CAWSGTGTGGYTF. The CDR3 coding sequence is TGTGCCTGGAGTGGAACAGGGACGGGTGGCTACACCTTC.

The chain has TRBV7-8 and TRBJ1-4, with D possibly matching TRBD1 (5 bases). This CDR3 spans 16 amino acids. CDR1 and CDR2 from the germline V gene are SGHVS and FQNEAQ. V was trimmed by 5 bases and J by 0 bases, leaving 13 bases between them. CDR3 in amino acids: CASSAEGLTTNEKLFF. The CDR3 nucleotides are TGTGCCAGCAGCGCGGAGGGGCTCACAACTAATGAAAAACTGTTTTTT.

The chain couples TRBV7-2 to TRBJ1-2; 8 positions match TRBD1. Looked up from germline, CDR1 is SGHTA and CDR2 is FQGNSA. Unmatched junction bases numbered 8, after V lost 6 bases and J lost 8 bases. The CDR3 sequence is 13 residues long. CDR3 bases: TGTGCCAGCAGTCCAGACAGGGGAAGGGGCTACACCTTC. It yields the protein CASSPDRGRGYTF.

The rearrangement links TRBV7-2 to TRBJ1-5; D call uncertain. CDR1 and CDR2 (germline): SGHTA, FQGNSA. V shed 1 base and J shed 0 bases, with 10 bases lying between them. The CDR3 extends over 16 amino acids. In nucleotides, the CDR3 is TGTGCCAGCAGCTTAGTTGGCAGTCCTAGCAATCAGCCCCAGCATTTT. Its protein is CASSLVGSPSNQPQHF.

The rearrangement uses TRBV6-6 and TRBJ2-7; 14 nucleotides align to TRBD2. The CDR3 is 16 residues long. V shed 5 bases, J shed 1 base, and the junction held 4 bases outside the gene matches. Germline V CDR1 and CDR2: MNHNY, SVGAGI (reference sequence). The CDR3 loop is CASSQGLAGASYEQYF. The CDR3 DNA reads TGTGCCAGCAGTCAGGGACTAGCGGGGGCATCCTACGAGCAGTACTTC.

V usage is TRBV9 and J usage is TRBJ2-2; maybe TRBD1 (5 bases). Germline CDR1 SGDLS, CDR2 YYNGEE. CDR3 length: 15 residues. V lost 0 bases and J 1 base, leaving 7 bases between the germline ends. CDR3 nucleotides: TGTGCCAGCAGCGTAGCTCAGGGGAACACCGGGGAGCTGTTTTTT. It specifies CASSVAQGNTGELFF.

V and J are TRBV28 and TRBJ2-7; perhaps TRBD1 as D (6 bases). The ends were cut back, 6 bases at V and 0 bases at J, with 12 bases in the middle. Germline assignment: CDR1 MDHEN and CDR2 SYDVKM. This CDR3 is 14 amino acids long. DNA of the CDR3: TGTGCCAGCAGCCGGCTGGACAGCTCCTACGAGCAGTACTTC. It translates to CASSRLDSSYEQYF.

The chain carries TRBV7-2 and TRBJ2-7; D not resolved. CDR1 SGHTA and CDR2 FQGNSA come from the germline V gene. The CDR3 totals 11 residues. The V end was cut by 4 bases, the J end by 6 bases, with 7 bases between. For the CDR3, the DNA is TGTGCCAGCAGCTCAACGGGCGAGCAGTACTTC. Amino acids: CASSSTGEQYF.